This TCR beta chain was obtained from a study of T cell responses to AZD1222 COVID-19 vaccine. On this clone itself: Its cognate antigen is unknown.

Germline CDR1 reads MNHEY; CDR2 reads SVGAGI. Trimming shortened V by 6 bases and J by 4 bases, and 15 bases separated the two germline ends. CDR3 size: 15 residues. Sequenced by immunoSEQ multiplex PCR; TCRdb stores in-frame clones only, minus some. In the table there are about 99,000 clones, about 85% of which are singletons. Study observations and caveats: At baseline, just five or six AZD1222 recipients tested seropositive. Sampling captured repertoires only after the peak T cell response.

The specimen comprised peripheral blood, sampled on day 0 of AZD1222 vaccination. The V call is TRBV6-5, the J call TRBJ2-2, with D perhaps TRBD1 (6 bases). This sequence was found in an adult in good health. DNA for the CDR3: TGTGCCAGCAGGCCCCCCAGGGGAAGCACCGGGGAGCTGTTTTTT. Its protein is CASRPPRGSTGELFF.